The 13 T cell receptor beta chains presented below share a single source sample, sequenced in a study of breast tumors, draining lymph nodes, adjacent tissues. Axillary draining lymph nodes of breast cancer patients supplied the node samples. TCRdb ran MiXCR on the multiplex PCR reads and lists one entry per CDR3 protein. The sample yields roughly 260,000 distinct CDR3 sequences, around 31% seen once. Sample: axillary lymph node tissue. The receptors derive from a female donor with breast cancer. Some clones in this sample may be carry-over from other donors' samples.

With respect to this clonotype: Since a much larger clone is just one base distant, this may be a read error. As the CDR3 is not closed by the conserved phenylalanine or tryptophan, this likely results from a read error. J is TRBJ2-5 and V is TRBV7-7; the D gene is possibly TRBD1 (6 bases). Looked up from germline, CDR1 is SSHAT and CDR2 is FNYEAQ (reference sequence). The CDR3 sequence is 14 residues long. CDR3 amino acids: CASSLGGWGETQYL. Written as DNA, the CDR3 is TGTGCTAGCAGCTTAGGGGGTTGGGGAGAGACCCAGTACCTC.

This clonotype was detected ten times or more. The chain joins TRBV4-2 to TRBJ2-7; no reliable D call. V was trimmed by 4 bases and J by 0 bases, leaving 19 bases between them. There are 17 residues in the CDR3. Looked up from germline, CDR1 is LGHNA and CDR2 is YNFKEQ. The CDR3 DNA follows: TGTGCCAGCAGCCCTACCCAAAATTTCGGCAACTCCTACGAGCAGTACTTC. Protein: CASSPTQNFGNSYEQYF.

The table lists this clonotype with a few counts. A read error may explain this, as a much larger clone is one base away. The chain uses TRBV24-1 and TRBJ2-1; D is perhaps TRBD2 (6 bases). Germline V gene data show CDR1 as KGHDR and CDR2 as SFDVKD. There are 15 residues in the CDR3. This CDR3 is CATSDLRGLYNVQFF. CDR3 coding DNA: TGTGCCACCAGTGACCTTAGGGGACTCTACAATGTGCAGTTCTTC.

This clonotype was seen at least ten times. The chain links TRBV11-2 to TRBJ2-7; 7 nucleotides line up with TRBD1. The germline CDR1 and CDR2 sequences are SGHAT and FQNNGV. This CDR3 has 14 amino acids. Trimming removed 5 bases from V and 5 bases from J; junction bases left unmatched: 9. The DNA for the CDR3 is TGTGCCAGCAGCAGACACTACAGGGGCAACGAGCAGTACTTC. The encoded protein is CASSRHYRGNEQYF.

This clonotype has more than one count but fewer than ten. The V gene is TRBV30, the J gene TRBJ2-5, with TRBD1 identical over 10 bases. V shed 5 bases and J 4 bases; nucleotides not matched to a gene: 4. The CDR3 consists of 13 residues. Per the germline V gene, CDR1 is GTSNPN and CDR2 is SVGIG (reference sequence). The CDR3 region is CAWRGQGPETQYF. DNA of the CDR3: TGTGCCTGGCGGGGACAGGGGCCAGAGACCCAGTACTTC. The full variable domain, in which reference TRBV30 and TRBJ2-5 provide the parts outside the CDR3, is SQTIHQWPATLVQPVGSPLSLECTVEGTSNPNLYWYRQAAGRGLQLLFYSVGIGQISSEVPQNLSASRPQDRQFILSSKKLLLSDSGFYLCAWRGQGPETQYFGPGTRLLVL.

This clonotype appeared many times. The V gene is TRBV12-3 or TRBV12-4, the J gene TRBJ2-7; TRBD2 agrees at 8 bases. CDR3 length: 15 residues. V shed 5 bases and J 5 bases; nucleotides not matched to a gene: 11. The CDR3 DNA reads TGTGCCAGCAGTACCCTCGGGCGGGAGGCCCACGAGCAGTACTTC. Amino acid sequence: CASSTLGREAHEQYF.

This clonotype was detected many times. The chain recombines TRBV27 with TRBJ1-6; D is undetermined. V lost 3 bases and J lost 7, with 10 bases in between. CDR3 length: 14 residues. Germline lookup yields CDR1 MNHEY and CDR2 SMNVEV (reference sequence). The CDR3 sequence is CASSFSGGNSPLHF. CDR3 bases: TGTGCCAGCAGTTTTTCCGGCGGGAATTCACCCCTCCACTTT.

This clonotype appeared many times. This chain links TRBV24-1 with TRBJ2-7, with D tentatively TRBD1 (5 bases). Trimming pared 2 bases from V and 2 bases from J, leaving 18 bases between. The CDR3 runs 17 residues. Germline V gene data show CDR1 as KGHDR and CDR2 as SFDVKD. CDR3 sequence: CATSDSRTDTTTYEQYF. CDR3 sequence (DNA): TGTGCCACCAGTGATTCCAGGACGGACACCACTACCTACGAGCAGTACTTC.

This chain uses TRBV30 with TRBJ2-3; possibly TRBD1 or TRBD2 for D (6 bases each). CDR1 is GTSNPN and CDR2 is SVGIG in the germline V gene (reference sequence). This CDR3 has 13 residues. Trimming cost V 1 base and J 3 bases, with 8 bases left between them. In nucleotides, the CDR3 is TGTGCCTGGAGTGAAGGGGGGACAGATACGCAGTATTTT. It codes for CAWSEGGTDTQYF.

This clonotype came up a few times. The CDR3: CASNRAGERFEQYF. CDR3 nucleotides: TGTGCCAGCAATAGAGCGGGAGAACGATTCGAGCAGTACTTC. The chain couples TRBV6-2 or TRBV6-3 to TRBJ2-7, with 8 bases matching TRBD2. Trimming took 7 bases from V and 6 from J; bases not matched to a gene: 11. The CDR3 consists of 14 residues. CDR1 and CDR2 from the germline V gene are MNHEY and SVGEGT.

Notes on this clonotype: A clone one base away is much larger, so this may be a read error. The chain is built from TRBV20-1 and TRBJ1-5; 8 positions agree with TRBD1. This CDR3 spans 15 amino acids. Germline V lookup: CDR1 DFQATT, CDR2 SNEGSKA (reference sequence). The CDR3 loop reads CSAGQGSSSTQPQHF. The CDR3 DNA reads as TGCAGTGCTGGACAGGGCTCCTCTAGCACTCAGCCCCAGCATTTT.

Regarding this clonotype: It may be a read error: a sequence one base away is much more abundant. The chain employs TRBV7-9 and TRBJ1-5; D unclear. Germline V gene lookup returns CDR1 SEHNR and CDR2 FQNEAQ (reference sequence). The length of the CDR3 is 13 residues. V dropped 5 bases and J dropped 4 bases, with 9 bases sitting between them. The CDR3 protein is CASSPDTNQPQHF. DNA of the CDR3: TGTGCCAGCAGCCCAGACACTAATCAGCCCCAGCATTTT. Full variable domain (outside the CDR3, taken from reference TRBV7-9 and TRBJ1-5): DTGVSQNPRHKITKRGQNVTFRCDPISEHNRLYWYRQTLGQGPEFLTYFQNEAQLEKSRLLSDRFSAERPKGSFSTLEIQRTEQGDSAMYLCASSPDTNQPQHFGDGTRLSIL.

V and J are TRBV4-1 and TRBJ2-7; D is undetermined. V gave up 1 base and J gave up 2 bases, with 6 bases separating them. Germline assignment: CDR1 MGHRA and CDR2 YSYEKL. The length of the CDR3 is 13 residues. The CDR3 spells CASSQAPTYEQYF. CDR3 DNA sequence: TGCGCCAGCAGCCAAGCTCCCACCTACGAGCAGTACTTC.